This TCR beta chain was observed in a study of cytomegalovirus exposure and HLA in healthy donors. At the level of the study: HLA-typed donors contributed some 85 million unique TCRs, which were held in an early data release.

A multiplex PCR was run with 60 Vbeta primers and 13 Jbeta primers. Only in-frame clones appear in the TCRdb table, and some are missing; sequencing was by immunoSEQ multiplex PCR. This table holds some 110,000 clones, about three quarters found once. Trimming removed 3 bases at V and 1 base at J, with 12 bases between. CDR1 is ENHRY and CDR2 is SYGVKD in the germline V gene. The CDR3 runs to 15 residues. The TCR comes from a man aged 45 to 65 in good health and CMV-seronegative. The chain couples TRBV10-3 to TRBJ1-2; possibly TRBD1 for D (5 bases). The sequenced sample consisted of PBMCs. CDR3 region: CAISDPSDSNYGYTF. The CDR3, as DNA: TGTGCCATCAGTGACCCATCAGACAGTAACTATGGCTACACCTTC.